These T cell receptor beta chains were read from a single sample in a study of T cell repertoires in cytomegalovirus infection. From the reads, TCRdb called clonotypes with MiXCR, one entry per CDR3 protein. The sample has approximately 500,000 distinct CDR3 sequences; approximately 17% are singletons. Sequenced input: CD8+ T cells from PBMCs. These receptors were collected from a human donor in good health (CMV status not recorded). Some clones in this sample may be carry-over from other donors' samples. Each CDR3 is given with its conserved first and last residue. D genes are given only for firm matches. The size field is filled for only some rows; it gives once, few, many or a size class.

CDR3 length	clone size	D gene	V gene	J gene	CDR3 protein	CDR3 DNA
15	-	-	TRBV25-1	TRBJ1-4	CASSERSGVNEKLFF	TGTGCCAGCAGTGAGCGGTCAGGGGTTAATGAAAAACTGTTTTTT
15	many	-	TRBV7-3	TRBJ2-2	CASSIGGGANGELFF	TGTGCCAGCAGCATAGGAGGGGGCGCAAACGGGGAGCTGTTTTTT
12	many	-	TRBV19	TRBJ1-1	CASLQGNTEAFF	TGTGCCAGCCTACAGGGAAACACTGAAGCTTTCTTT
15	many	TRBD2	TRBV7-3	TRBJ2-3	CASSPASGITDTQYF	TGTGCCAGCAGCCCTGCTAGCGGGATCACAGATACGCAGTATTTT
16	many	-	TRBV7-2	TRBJ2-3	CASTPGAGPSTDTQYF	TGTGCCAGCACTCCCGGGGCAGGACCTAGCACAGATACGCAGTATTTT
15	-	TRBD1	TRBV5-1	TRBJ2-1	CASSPKGALGNEQFF	TGCGCCAGCAGCCCGAAGGGGGCACTTGGCAATGAGCAGTTCTTC
11	-	-	TRBV20-1	TRBJ1-3	CSGQSGNTIYF	TGCAGTGGACAGTCAGGAAACACCATATATTTT
15	few	-	TRBV20-1	TRBJ1-4	CSARDSQGTSEKLFF	TGCAGTGCTAGAGATTCCCAGGGGACGTCTGAAAAACTGTTTTTT
16	few	TRBD2	TRBV9	TRBJ2-3	CASSVNSGGSTDTQYF	TGTGCCAGCAGCGTAAATAGCGGGGGCAGCACAGATACGCAGTATTTT
14	many	TRBD1	TRBV6-1	TRBJ2-7	CASRVGTGSYEQYF	TGTGCCAGCAGGGTCGGGACAGGCTCCTACGAGCAGTACTTC
14	few	TRBD2	TRBV5-6	TRBJ2-1	CASSLMREHNEQFF	TGTGCCAGCAGCTTAATGCGGGAGCACAATGAGCAGTTCTTC
16	many	-	TRBV10-2	TRBJ2-7	CASSEYGFPITYEQYF	TGCGCCAGCAGTGAGTACGGCTTCCCAATCACCTACGAGCAGTACTTC
18	-	TRBD1	TRBV5-5	TRBJ1-1	CASSSGQGGGRMNTEAFF	TGTGCCAGCAGCTCGGGACAGGGGGGTGGAAGGATGAACACTGAAGCTTTCTTT
14	many	-	TRBV5-1	TRBJ2-1	CASSRLTFYNEQFF	TGCGCCAGCAGCCGGTTAACTTTCTACAATGAGCAGTTCTTC
16	many	TRBD1	TRBV27	TRBJ1-5	CASSHSGQGRNQPQHF	TGTGCCAGCAGTCATTCGGGACAGGGACGCAATCAGCCCCAGCATTTT
14	few	-	TRBV10-3	TRBJ2-7	CAISDPTRFYEQYF	TGTGCCATCAGTGACCCGACTAGATTCTACGAGCAGTACTTC
15	-	-	TRBV9	TRBJ2-6	CASTPGDSGANVLTF	TGTGCCAGCACCCCCGGCGACTCTGGGGCCAACGTCCTGACTTTC
15	many	-	TRBV7-9	TRBJ1-1	CASSLAPGENTEAFF	TGTGCCAGCAGCTTAGCTCCCGGAGAGAACACTGAAGCTTTCTTT
15	few	-	TRBV5-5	TRBJ1-2	CASSGPRGEVDGYTF	TGTGCCAGCAGCGGACCCAGGGGAGAAGTTGATGGCTACACCTTC
16	-	-	TRBV28	TRBJ1-5	CASSSWRQDMDQPQHF	TGTGCCAGCAGTTCCTGGAGACAGGATATGGATCAGCCCCAGCATTTT
12	-	-	TRBV24-1	TRBJ1-1	CATSDKGTEAFF	TGTGCCACCAGTGATAAGGGGACTGAAGCTTTCTTT
16	few	-	TRBV11-2	TRBJ1-1	CASRAGHRRENTEAFF	TGTGCCAGCAGGGCGGGCCACAGGAGAGAGAACACTGAAGCTTTCTTT
13	few	-	TRBV19	TRBJ1-5	CASSPGEDQPQHF	TGTGCCAGTAGTCCGGGAGAGGATCAGCCCCAGCATTTT
13	-	-	TRBV19	TRBJ1-1	CASSMTGPLGAFF	TGTGCCAGTAGTATGACAGGTCCCCTTGGAGCTTTCTTT
20	-	TRBD1	TRBV5-4	TRBJ1-2	CASSSNPKRTGGDRNYGYTF	TGTGCCAGCAGCTCCAACCCGAAAAGGACAGGGGGCGATCGTAACTATGGCTACACCTTC
13	many	-	TRBV27	TRBJ1-1	CASRGGENTEAFF	TGTGCCAGCAGGGGAGGGGAGAACACTGAAGCTTTCTTT
14	-	-	TRBV20-1	TRBJ2-2	CSARDSLYTGELFF	TGCAGTGCTAGAGATTCGCTTTACACCGGGGAGCTGTTTTTT
14	many	TRBD1	TRBV7-9	TRBJ2-5	CASSTKTGKETQYF	TGTGCCAGCAGCACGAAGACAGGGAAAGAGACCCAGTACTTC
13	-	-	TRBV27	TRBJ2-7	CASSLSRGNEQYF	TGTGCCAGCAGTTTATCGAGGGGGAACGAGCAGTACTTC
15	-	-	TRBV19	TRBJ1-3	CASSIPGAPGNTIYF	TGTGCCAGTAGTATCCCCGGGGCGCCTGGAAACACCATATATTTT